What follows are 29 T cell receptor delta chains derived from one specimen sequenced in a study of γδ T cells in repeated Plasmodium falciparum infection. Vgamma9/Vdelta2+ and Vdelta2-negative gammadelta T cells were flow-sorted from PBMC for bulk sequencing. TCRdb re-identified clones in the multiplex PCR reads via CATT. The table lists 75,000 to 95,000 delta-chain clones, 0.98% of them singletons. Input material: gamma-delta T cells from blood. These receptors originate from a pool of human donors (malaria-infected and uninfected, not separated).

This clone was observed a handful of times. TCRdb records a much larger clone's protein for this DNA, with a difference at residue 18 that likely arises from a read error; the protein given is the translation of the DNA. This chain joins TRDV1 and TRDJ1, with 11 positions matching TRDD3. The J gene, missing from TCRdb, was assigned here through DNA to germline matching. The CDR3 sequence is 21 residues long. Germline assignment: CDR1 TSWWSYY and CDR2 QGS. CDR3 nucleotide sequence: TGTGCTCTTGCGCGCGAGCCTCAGTACTGGGGGATAGAAGAGAGGACCGATGAACTCATCTTT. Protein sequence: CALAREPQYWGIEERTDELIF.

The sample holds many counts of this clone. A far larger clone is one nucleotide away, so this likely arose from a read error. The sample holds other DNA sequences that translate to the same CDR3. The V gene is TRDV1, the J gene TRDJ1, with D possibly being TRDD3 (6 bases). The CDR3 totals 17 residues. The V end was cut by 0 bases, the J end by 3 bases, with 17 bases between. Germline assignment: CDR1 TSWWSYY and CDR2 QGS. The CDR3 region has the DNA TGTGCTCTTGGGGAACTAGGGCTGGGGTACGCGGCCGATAAACTCATCTTT. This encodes CALGELGLGYAADKLIF.

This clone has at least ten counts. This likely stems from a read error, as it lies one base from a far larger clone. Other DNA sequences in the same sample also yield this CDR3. CDR3 nucleotide sequence: TGCGCCTGTGACACGGTGGGATGGGGGATTCGCCAAATACACACCGATAAACTCATCTTT. Encoded protein: CACDTVGWGIRQIHTDKLIF. This sequence joins TRDV2 and TRDJ1; 8 bases fit TRDD3. The CDR3 is 20 residues long. Germline lookup yields CDR1 GEAIGNYY and CDR2 EKD.

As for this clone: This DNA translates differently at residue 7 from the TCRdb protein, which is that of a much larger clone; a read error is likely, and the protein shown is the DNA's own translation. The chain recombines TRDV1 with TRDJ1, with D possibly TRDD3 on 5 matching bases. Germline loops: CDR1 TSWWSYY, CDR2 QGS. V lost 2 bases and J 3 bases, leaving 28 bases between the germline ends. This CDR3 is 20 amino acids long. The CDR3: CALGESALPWGPRGSDKLIF. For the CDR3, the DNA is TGTGCTCTTGGGGAATCTGCCCTCCCGTGGGGACCCAGGGGGTCCGATAAACTCATCTTT.

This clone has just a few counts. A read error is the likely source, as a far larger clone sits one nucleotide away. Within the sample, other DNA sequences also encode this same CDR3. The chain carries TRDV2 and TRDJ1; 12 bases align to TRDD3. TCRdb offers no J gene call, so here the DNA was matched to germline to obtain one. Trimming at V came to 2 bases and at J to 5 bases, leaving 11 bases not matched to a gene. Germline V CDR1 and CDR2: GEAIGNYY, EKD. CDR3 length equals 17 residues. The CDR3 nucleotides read TGTGCCTGTGACAATCGGAATCTGGGGGATACGGCTGATAAACTCATCTTT. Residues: CACDNRNLGDTADKLIF.

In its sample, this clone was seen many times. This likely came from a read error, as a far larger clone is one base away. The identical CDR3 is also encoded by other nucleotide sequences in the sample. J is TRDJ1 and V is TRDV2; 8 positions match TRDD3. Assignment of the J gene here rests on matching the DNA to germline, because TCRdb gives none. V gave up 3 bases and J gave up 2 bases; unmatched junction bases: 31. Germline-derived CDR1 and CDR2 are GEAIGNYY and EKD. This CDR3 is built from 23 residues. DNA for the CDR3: TGTGCCTGTGACTCTGAGGGGGATAAAAGAGAGGTTTTGGGATCTAGCCGTACCGATAAACTCATCTTT. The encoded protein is CACDSEGDKREVLGSSRTDKLIF.

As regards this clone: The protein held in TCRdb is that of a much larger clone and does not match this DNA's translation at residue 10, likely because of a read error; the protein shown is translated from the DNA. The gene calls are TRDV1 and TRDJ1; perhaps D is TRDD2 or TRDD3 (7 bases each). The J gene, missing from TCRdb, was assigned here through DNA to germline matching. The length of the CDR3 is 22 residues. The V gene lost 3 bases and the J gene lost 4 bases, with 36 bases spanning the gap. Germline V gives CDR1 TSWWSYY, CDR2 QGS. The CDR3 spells CALGDPGFLRGGILRRGDKLIF. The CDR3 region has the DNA TGTGCTCTTGGGGACCCTGGATTCCTACGAGGGGGGATCCTCCGGCGCGGCGATAAACTCATCTTT.

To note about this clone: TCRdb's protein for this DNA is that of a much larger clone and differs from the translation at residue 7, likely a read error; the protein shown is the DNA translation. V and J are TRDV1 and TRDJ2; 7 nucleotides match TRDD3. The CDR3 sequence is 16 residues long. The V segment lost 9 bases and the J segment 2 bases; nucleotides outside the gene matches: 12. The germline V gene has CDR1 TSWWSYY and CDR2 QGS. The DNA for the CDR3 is TGTGCTCTCAAGACGGGTGAGGATACGTTGACAGCACAACTCTTCTTT. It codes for CALKTGEDTLTAQLFF.

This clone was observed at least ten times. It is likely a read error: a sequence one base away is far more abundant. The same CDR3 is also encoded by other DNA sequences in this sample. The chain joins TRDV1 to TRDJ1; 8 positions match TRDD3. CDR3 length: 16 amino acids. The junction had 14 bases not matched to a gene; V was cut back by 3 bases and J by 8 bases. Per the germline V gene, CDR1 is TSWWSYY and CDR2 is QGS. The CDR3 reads CALGELRTWGSTKLIF. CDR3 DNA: TGTGCTCTTGGGGAGCTTCGGACCTGGGGGAGTACAAAACTCATCTTT.

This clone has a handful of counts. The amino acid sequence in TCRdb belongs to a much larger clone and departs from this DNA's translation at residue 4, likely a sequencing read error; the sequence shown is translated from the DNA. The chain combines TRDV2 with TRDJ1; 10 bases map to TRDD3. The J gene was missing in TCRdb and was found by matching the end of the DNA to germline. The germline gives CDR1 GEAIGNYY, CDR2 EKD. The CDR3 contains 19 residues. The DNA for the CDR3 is TGTGCCTGTAACACCCGACTACGCTGGGGGATAAACTACACCGATAAACTCATCTTT. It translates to CACNTRLRWGINYTDKLIF.

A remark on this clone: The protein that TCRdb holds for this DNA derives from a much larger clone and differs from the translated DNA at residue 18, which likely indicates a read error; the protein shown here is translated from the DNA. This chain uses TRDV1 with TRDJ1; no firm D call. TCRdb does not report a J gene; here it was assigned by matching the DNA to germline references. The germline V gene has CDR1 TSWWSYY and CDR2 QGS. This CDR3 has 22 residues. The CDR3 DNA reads TGTGCTCTTGGGGAACGAGGATGGTGTGAGTCCCACCCTTTACCTGCGACCGGTAAACTCATCTTT. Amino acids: CALGERGWCESHPLPATGKLIF.

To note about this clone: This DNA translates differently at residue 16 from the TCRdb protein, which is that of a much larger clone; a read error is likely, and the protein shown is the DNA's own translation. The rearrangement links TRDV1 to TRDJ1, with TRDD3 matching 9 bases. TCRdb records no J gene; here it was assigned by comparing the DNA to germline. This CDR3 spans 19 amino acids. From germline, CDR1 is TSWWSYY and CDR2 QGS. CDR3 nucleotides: TGTGCTCTTGGGGAAATGGTCCTACGGTTCGCTGGGGGATCCGATAGACTCATCTTT. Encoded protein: CALGEMVLRFAGGSDRLIF.

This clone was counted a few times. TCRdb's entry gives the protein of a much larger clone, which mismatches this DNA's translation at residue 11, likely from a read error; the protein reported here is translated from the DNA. The CDR3 nucleotides read TGTGCTCTTTCCCTGAGGCCCTCTTACTGGGAGATAGGCACCGATAAACTCATCTTT. This sequence encodes CALSLRPSYWEIGTDKLIF. This chain links TRDV1 with TRDJ1; D possibly corresponds to TRDD3 (6 bases). V lost 8 bases and J lost 1, with 29 bases in between. This CDR3 has 19 residues. Germline CDR1 reads TSWWSYY; CDR2 reads QGS.

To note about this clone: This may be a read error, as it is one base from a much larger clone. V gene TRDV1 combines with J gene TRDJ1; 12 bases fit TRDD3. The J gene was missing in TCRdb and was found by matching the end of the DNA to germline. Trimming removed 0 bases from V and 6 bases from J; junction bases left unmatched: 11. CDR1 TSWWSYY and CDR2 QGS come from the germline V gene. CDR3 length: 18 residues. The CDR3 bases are TGTGCTCTTGGGGAACTGACCACCCTGGGGGATACGAGGCATAAACTCATCTTT. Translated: CALGELTTLGDTRHKLIF.

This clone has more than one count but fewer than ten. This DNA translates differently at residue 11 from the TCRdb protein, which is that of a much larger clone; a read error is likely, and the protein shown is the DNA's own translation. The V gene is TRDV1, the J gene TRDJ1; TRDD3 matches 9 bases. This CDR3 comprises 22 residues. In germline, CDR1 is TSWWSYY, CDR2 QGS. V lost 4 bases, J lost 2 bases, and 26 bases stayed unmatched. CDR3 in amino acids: CALGAYPVAFRKYWGKTDKLIF. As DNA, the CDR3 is TGTGCTCTTGGGGCCTACCCTGTCGCCTTCCGAAAGTACTGGGGGAAAACCGATAAACTCATCTTT.

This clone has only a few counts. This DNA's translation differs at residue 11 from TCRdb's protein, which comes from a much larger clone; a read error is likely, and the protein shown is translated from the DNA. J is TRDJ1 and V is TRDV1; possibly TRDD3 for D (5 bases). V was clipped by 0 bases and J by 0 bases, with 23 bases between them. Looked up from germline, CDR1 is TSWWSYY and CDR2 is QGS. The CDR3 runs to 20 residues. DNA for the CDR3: TGTGCTCTTGGGGAACTTGGTCCGGGACTGGAGGATAAGTACACCGATAAACTCATCTTT. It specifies CALGELGPGLEDKYTDKLIF.

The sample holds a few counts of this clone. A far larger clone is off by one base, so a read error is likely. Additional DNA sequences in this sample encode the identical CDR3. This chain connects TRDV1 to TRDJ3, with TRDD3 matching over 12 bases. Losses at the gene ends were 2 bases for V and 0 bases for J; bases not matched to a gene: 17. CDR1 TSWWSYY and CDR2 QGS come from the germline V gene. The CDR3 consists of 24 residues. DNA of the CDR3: TGTGCTCTTGGGGAAAGGCCCTACCTTCCGACTGGGGGATACTTCTCCTGGGACACCCGACAGATGTTTTTC. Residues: CALGERPYLPTGGYFSWDTRQMFF.

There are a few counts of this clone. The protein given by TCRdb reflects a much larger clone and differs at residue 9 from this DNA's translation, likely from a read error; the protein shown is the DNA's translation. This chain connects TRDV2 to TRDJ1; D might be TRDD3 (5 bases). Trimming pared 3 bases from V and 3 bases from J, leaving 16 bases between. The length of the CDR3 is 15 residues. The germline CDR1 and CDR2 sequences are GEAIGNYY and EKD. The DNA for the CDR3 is TGTGCCTGTGACGCGCGGGGGCATAGGTCCGATAAACTCATCTTT. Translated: CACDARGHRSDKLIF.

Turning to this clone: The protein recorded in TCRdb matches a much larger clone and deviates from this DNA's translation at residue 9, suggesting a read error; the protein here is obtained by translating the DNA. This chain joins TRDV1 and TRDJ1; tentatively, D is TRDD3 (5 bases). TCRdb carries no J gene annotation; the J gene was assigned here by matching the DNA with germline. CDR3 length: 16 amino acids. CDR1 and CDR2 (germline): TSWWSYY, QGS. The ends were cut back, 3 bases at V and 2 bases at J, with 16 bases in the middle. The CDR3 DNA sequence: TGTGCTCTTGGGGACCGGATAACCGCTCCTACCGATAAACTCATCTTT. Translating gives CALGDRITAPTDKLIF.

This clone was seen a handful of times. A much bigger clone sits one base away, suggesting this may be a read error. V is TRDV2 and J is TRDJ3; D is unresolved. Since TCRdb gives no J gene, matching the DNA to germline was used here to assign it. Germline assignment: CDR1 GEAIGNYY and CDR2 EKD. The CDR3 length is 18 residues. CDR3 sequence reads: CACDGSPGLSWDTRQMFF. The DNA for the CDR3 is TGCGCCTGTGACGGGAGCCCGGGGCTTAGCTGGGACACCCGACAGATGTTTTTC.

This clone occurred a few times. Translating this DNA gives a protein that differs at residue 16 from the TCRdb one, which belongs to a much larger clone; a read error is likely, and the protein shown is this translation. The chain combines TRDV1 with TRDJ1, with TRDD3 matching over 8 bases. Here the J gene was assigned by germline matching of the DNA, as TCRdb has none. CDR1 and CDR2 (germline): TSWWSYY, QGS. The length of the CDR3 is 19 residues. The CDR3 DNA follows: TGTGCTCTTGGGGTTCAGGCCCCACGCGAGGGATACGCTTCCGATAGACTCATCTTT. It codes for CALGVQAPREGYASDRLIF.

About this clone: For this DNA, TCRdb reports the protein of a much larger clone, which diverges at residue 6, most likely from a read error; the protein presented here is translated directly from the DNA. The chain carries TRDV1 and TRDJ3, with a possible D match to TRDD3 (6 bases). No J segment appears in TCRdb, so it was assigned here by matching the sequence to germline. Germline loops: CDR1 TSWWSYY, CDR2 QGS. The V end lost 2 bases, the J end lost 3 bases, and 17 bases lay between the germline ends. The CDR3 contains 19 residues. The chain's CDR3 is CALGESGELGIWDTRQMFF. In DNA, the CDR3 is TGTGCTCTTGGGGAATCGGGCGAATTGGGGATCTGGGACACCCGACAGATGTTTTTC.

Written as DNA, the CDR3 is TGTGCCTGTGACACTCCGTCTGGGGGGCCTGGCTTCACCGATAAACTCATCTTT. This gives the protein CACDTPSGGPGFTDKLIF. The chain joins TRDV2 to TRDJ1; 7 bases align to TRDD3. As TCRdb names no J gene, one was assigned here on the basis of a DNA match to germline. Germline values: CDR1 GEAIGNYY, CDR2 EKD. The CDR3 runs 18 residues. V lost 1 base and J lost 1; bases outside the gene matches: 14.

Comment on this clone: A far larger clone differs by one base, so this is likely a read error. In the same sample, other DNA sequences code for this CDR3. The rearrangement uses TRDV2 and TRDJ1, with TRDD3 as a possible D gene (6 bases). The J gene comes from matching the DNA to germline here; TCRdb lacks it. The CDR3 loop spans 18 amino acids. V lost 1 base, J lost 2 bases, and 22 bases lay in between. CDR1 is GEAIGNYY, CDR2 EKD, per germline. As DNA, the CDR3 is TGTGCCTGTGACACTAAGGCTTGGGGGGGGCCCACAACCGATAAACTCATCTTT. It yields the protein CACDTKAWGGPTTDKLIF.

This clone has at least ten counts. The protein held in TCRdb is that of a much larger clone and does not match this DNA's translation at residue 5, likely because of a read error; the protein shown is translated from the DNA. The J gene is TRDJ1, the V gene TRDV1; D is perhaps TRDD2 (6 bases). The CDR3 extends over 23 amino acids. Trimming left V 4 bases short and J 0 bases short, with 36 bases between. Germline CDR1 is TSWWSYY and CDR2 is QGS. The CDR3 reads CALGGHIPVVPPGVLPYTDKLIF. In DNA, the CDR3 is TGTGCTCTTGGGGGTCACATCCCTGTAGTGCCACCGGGGGTCCTACCGTACACCGATAAACTCATCTTT.

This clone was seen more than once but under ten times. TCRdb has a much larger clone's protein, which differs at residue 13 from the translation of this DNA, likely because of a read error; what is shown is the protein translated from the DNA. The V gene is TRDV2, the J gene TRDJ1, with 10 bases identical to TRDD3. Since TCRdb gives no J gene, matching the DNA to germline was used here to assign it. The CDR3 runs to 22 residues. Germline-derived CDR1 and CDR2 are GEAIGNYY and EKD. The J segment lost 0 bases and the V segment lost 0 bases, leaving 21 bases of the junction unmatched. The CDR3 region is CACDTGGPDTGGCAPYTDKLIF. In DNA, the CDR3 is TGTGCCTGTGACACCGGAGGCCCGGATACTGGGGGATGCGCACCGTACACCGATAAACTCATCTTT.

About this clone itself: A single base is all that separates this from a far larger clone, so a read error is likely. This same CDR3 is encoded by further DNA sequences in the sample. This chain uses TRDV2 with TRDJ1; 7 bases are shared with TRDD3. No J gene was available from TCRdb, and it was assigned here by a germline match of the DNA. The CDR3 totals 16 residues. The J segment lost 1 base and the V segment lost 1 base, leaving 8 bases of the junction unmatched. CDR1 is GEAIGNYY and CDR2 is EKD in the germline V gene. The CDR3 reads CACDTVGGGPTDKLIF. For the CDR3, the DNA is TGTGCCTGTGACACGGTGGGTGGGGGACCCACCGATAAACTCATCTTT.

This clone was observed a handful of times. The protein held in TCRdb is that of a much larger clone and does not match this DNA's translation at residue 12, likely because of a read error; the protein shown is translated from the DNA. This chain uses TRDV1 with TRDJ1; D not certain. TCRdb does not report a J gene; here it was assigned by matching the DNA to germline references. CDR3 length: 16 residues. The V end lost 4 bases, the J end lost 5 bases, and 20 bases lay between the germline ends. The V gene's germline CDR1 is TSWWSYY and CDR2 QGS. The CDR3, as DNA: TGTGCTCTTGGGGCCCCTATCCCACGTATGCGGGATAAACTCATCTTT. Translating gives CALGAPIPRMRDKLIF.

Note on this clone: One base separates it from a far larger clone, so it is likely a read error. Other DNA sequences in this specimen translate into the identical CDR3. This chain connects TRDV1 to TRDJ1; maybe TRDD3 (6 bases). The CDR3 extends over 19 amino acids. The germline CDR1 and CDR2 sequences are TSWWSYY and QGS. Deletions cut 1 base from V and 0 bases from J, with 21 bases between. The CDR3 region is CALGEHPYLGMVYTDKLIF. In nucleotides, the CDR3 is TGTGCTCTTGGGGAACACCCCTACCTGGGGATGGTTTACACCGATAAACTCATCTTT.